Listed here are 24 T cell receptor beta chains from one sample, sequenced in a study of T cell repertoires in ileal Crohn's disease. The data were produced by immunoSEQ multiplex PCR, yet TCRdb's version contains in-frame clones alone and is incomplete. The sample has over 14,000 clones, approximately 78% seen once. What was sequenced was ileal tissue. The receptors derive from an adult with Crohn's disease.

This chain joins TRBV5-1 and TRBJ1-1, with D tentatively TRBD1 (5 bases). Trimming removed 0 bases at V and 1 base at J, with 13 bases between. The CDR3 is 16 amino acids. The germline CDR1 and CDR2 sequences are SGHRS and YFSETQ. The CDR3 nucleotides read TGCGCCAGCAGCTTGGGCCCTCAGGGAAAGAACACTGAAGCTTTCTTT. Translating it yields CASSLGPQGKNTEAFF.

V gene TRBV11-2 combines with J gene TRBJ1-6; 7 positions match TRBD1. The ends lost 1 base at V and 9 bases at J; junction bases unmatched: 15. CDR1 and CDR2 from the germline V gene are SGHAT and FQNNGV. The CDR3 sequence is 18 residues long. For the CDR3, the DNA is TGTGCCAGCAGCTTAGGCGGACAGGCCTCCGTAATAGGTTCACCCCTCCACTTT. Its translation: CASSLGGQASVIGSPLHF.

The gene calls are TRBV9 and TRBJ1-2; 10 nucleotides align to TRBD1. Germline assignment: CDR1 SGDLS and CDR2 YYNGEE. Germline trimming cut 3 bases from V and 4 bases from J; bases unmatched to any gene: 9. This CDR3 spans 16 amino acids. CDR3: CASSGPRQGASYGYTF. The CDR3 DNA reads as TGTGCCAGCAGCGGACCCCGACAGGGGGCAAGCTATGGCTACACCTTC.

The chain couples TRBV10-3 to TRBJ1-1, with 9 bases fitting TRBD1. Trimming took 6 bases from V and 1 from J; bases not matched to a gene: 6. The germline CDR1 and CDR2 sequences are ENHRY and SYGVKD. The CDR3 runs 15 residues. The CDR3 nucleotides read TGTGCCATCAGAACCGGACAGGGGTGGAACACTGAAGCTTTCTTT. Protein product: CAIRTGQGWNTEAFF.

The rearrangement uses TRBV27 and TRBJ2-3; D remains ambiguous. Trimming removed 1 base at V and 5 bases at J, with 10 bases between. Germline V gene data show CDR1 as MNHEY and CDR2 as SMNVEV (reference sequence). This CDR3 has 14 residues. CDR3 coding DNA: TGTGCCAGCAGTTTATATAACTCTGGAGATACGCAGTATTTT. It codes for CASSLYNSGDTQYF.

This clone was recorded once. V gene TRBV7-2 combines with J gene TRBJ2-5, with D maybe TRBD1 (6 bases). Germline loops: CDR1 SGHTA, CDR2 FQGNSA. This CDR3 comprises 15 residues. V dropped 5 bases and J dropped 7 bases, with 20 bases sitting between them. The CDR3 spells CASSIHNAGGGTQYF. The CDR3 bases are TGTGCCAGCAGCATCCACAATGCTGGGGGCGGGACCCAGTACTTC.

CDR3 DNA: TGTGCCAGCAGCTTAACTCCAGGGTTCGAGCAGTACTTC. This codes for CASSLTPGFEQYF. V gene TRBV7-8 combines with J gene TRBJ2-7; TRBD1 is a possible D gene (5 bases). Trimming cost V 2 bases and J 6 bases, with 11 bases left between them. The germline CDR1 and CDR2 sequences are SGHVS and FQNEAQ. The CDR3 is 13 residues long. The full variable domain, completed using reference TRBV7-8 and TRBJ2-7, is GAGVSQSPRYKVAKRGQDVALRCDPISGHVSLFWYQQALGQGPEFLTYFQNEAQLDKSGLPSDRFFAERPEGSVSTLKIQRTQQEDSAVYLCASSLTPGFEQYFGPGTRLTVT.

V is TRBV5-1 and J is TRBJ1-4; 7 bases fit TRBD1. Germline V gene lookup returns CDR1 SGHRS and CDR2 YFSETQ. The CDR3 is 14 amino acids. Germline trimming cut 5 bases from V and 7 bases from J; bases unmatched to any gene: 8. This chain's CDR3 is CASREGQYIEKLFF. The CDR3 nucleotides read TGCGCCAGCAGAGAGGGACAGTACATTGAAAAACTGTTTTTT. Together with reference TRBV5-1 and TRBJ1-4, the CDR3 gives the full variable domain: KAGVTQTPRYLIKTRGQQVTLSCSPISGHRSVSWYQQTPGQGLQFLFEYFSETQRNKGNFPGRFSGRQFSNSRSEMNVSTLELGDSALYLCASREGQYIEKLFFGSGTQLSVL.

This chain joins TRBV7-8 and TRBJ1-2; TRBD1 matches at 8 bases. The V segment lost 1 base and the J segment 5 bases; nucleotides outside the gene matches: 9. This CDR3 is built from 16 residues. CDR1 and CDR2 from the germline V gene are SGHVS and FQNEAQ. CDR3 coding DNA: TGTGCCAGCAGCTTAGATACTCAGGGGGCATATTATGGCTACACCTTC. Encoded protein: CASSLDTQGAYYGYTF.

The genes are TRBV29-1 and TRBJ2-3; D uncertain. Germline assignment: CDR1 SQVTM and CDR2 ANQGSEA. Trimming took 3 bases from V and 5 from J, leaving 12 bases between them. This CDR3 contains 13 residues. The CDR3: CSVDFEDGDTQYF. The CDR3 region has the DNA TGCAGCGTTGATTTCGAGGATGGAGATACGCAGTATTTT.

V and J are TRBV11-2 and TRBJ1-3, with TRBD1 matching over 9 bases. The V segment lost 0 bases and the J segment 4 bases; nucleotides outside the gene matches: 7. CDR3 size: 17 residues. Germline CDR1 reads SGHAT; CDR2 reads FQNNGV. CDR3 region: CASSLDPPGQGGNTIYF. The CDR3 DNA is TGTGCCAGCAGCTTAGACCCCCCCGGACAGGGGGGAAACACCATATATTTT.

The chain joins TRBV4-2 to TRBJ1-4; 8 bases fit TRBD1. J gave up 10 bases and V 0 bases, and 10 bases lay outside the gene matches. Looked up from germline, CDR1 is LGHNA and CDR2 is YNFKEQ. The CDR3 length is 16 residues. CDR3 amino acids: CASSQDGAGGSGKLFF. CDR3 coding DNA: TGTGCCAGCAGCCAAGACGGGGCAGGGGGCTCAGGAAAACTGTTTTTT.

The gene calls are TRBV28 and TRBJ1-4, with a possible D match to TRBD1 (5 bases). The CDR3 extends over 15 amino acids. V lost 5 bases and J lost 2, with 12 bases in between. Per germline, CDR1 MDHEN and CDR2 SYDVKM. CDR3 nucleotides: TGTGCCAGCAGTGCCCAGGGTGCGACTAATGAAAAACTGTTTTTT. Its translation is CASSAQGATNEKLFF.

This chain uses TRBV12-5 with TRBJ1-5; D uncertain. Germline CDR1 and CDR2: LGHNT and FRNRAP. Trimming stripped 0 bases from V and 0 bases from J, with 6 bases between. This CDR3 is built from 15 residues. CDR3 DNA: TGTGCTAGTGGTTTGGTACGGGATAGCAATCAGCCCCAGCATTTT. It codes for CASGLVRDSNQPQHF.

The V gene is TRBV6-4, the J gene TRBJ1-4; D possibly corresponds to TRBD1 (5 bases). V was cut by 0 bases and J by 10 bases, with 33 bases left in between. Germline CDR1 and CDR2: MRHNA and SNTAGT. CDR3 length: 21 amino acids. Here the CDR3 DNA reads TGTGCCAGCAGTGACTCGGGTTGGGGGAGGGAAGGAGAACGGGCTTGTGGAAAACTGTTTTTT. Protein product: CASSDSGWGREGERACGKLFF.

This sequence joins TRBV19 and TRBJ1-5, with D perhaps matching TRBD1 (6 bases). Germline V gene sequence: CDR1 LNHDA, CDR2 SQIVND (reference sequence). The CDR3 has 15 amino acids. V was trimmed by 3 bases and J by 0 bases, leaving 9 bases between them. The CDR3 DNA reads TGTGCCAGTAGTATGAAGGGGGATAGCAATCAGCCCCAGCATTTT. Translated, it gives CASSMKGDSNQPQHF.

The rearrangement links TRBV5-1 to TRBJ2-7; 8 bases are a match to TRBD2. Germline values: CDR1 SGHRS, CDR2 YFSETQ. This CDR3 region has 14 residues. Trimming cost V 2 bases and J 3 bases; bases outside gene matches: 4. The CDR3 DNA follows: TGCGCCAGCAGCTTAATAGGGACTAGCTACGAGCAGTACTTC. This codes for CASSLIGTSYEQYF.

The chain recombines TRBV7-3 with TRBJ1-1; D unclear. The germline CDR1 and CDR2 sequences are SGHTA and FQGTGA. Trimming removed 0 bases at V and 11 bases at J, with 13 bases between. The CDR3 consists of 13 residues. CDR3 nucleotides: TGTGCCAGCAGCTTAACGATCCGGGGAACCGCTTTCTTT. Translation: CASSLTIRGTAFF. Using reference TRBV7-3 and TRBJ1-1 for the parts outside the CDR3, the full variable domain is GAGVSQTPSNKVTEKGKYVELRCDPISGHTALYWYRQSLGQGPEFLIYFQGTGAADDSGLPNDRFFAVRPEGSVSTLKIQRTERGDSAVYLCASSLTIRGTAFFGQGTRLTVV.

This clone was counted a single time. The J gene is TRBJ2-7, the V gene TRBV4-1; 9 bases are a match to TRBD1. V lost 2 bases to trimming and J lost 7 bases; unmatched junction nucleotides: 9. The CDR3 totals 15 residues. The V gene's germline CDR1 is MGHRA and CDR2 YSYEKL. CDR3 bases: TGCGCCAGCAGCCAATTACAGGGGGCTGCTCGGGAGCAGTACTTC. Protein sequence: CASSQLQGAAREQYF.

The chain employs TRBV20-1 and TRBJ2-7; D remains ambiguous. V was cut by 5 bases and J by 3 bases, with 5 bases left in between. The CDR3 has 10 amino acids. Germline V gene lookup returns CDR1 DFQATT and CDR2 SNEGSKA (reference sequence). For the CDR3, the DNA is TGCAGTGCTGGCTTCTACGAGCAGTACTTC. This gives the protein CSAGFYEQYF.

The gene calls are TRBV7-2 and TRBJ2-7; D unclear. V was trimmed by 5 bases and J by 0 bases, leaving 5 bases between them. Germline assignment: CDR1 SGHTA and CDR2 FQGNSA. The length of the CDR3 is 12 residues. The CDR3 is CASSPGSYEQYF. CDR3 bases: TGTGCCAGCAGCCCAGGCTCCTACGAGCAGTACTTC.

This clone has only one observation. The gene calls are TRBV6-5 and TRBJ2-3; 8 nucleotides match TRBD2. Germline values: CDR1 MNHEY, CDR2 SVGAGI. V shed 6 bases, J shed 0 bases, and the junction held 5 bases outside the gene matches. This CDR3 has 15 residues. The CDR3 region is CASSSGGTSTDTQYF. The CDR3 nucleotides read TGTGCCAGCAGCTCGGGGGGGACTAGCACAGATACGCAGTATTTT.

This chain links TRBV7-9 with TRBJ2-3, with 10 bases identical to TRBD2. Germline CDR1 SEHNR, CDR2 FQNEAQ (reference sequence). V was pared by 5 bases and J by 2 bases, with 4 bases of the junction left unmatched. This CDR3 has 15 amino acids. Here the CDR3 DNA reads TGTGCCAGCAGCGAGCTAGCGGGGGTCACAGATACGCAGTATTTT. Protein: CASSELAGVTDTQYF.

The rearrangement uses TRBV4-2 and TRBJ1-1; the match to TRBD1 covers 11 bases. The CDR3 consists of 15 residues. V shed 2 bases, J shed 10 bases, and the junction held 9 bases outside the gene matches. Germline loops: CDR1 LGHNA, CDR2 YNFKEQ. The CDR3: CASSQPTGQGGPAFF. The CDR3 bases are TGTGCCAGCAGCCAACCAACGGGACAGGGGGGTCCAGCTTTCTTT.